This T cell receptor (beta chain) was retrieved from a study of technical replicates of blood from a few donors. This clone has just one count. The CDR3 length is 13 residues. The germline CDR1 and CDR2 sequences are SQVTM and ANQGSEA. The V gene lost 5 bases and the J gene lost 1 base, with 11 bases spanning the gap. Profiled with immunoSEQ multiplex PCR; TCRdb holds only in-frame clones, not every one. This table has about 76,000 clones, roughly nine tenths appearing once. The TCR comes from a human donor in good health. Specimen: T cells isolated from PBMCs. The chain uses TRBV29-1 and TRBJ2-5; possibly TRBD1 for D (5 bases). The CDR3 protein is CSVSRGAQETQYF. CDR3 DNA: TGCAGCGTTTCCCGTGGGGCCCAAGAGACCCAGTACTTC.